This T cell receptor (beta chain) was found in a study of PD-1 blockade in mismatch repair-deficient tumors. Study at large: All were previously treated, progressing patients with eleven to twelve mismatch repair-deficient cancer types. General study results and limits: Tumor-resident clones, often absent from pretreatment blood, expanded after pembrolizumab and then contracted.

This CDR3 spans 15 amino acids. In germline, CDR1 is MNHEY, CDR2 SMNVEV (reference sequence). V gave up 5 bases and J gave up 1 base, with 15 bases separating them. Turning to this clone: What it recognizes is unknown.

Repertoires were generated with immunoSEQ multiplex PCR, while TCRdb's copy carries only in-frame clones and drops some. The data show 100,000 to 150,000 clones, with roughly 90% seen just once and approximately 12% held by the top ten. The sample in question was peripheral blood, obtained approximately 73 weeks after starting pembrolizumab. The receptor was isolated from an adult with mismatch repair-deficient cancer. The V call is TRBV27, the J call TRBJ2-7; D is uncertain. The DNA of the CDR3 is TGTGCCAGCAGTCGATCCAGTGGGTATTCCTACGAGCAGTACTTC. Translation gives CASSRSSGYSYEQYF.